This T cell receptor (beta chain) was retrieved from a study of blood T cell repertoires in COVID-19 (dated by TCRdb to the early 2020s). Study-wide context: Samples from collaborators originated in the United States, Italy and Spain and spanned both the acute and convalescent phases of COVID-19. The prospective study material was composed of cDNA or gDNA derived from T cells, B-cell-depleted T cells, or PBMCs. Deeply sampled blood TCRbeta repertoires from subjects exposed to, actively infected with, or recovered from COVID-19 were included in the dataset. The repertoires were released in a freely available public database meant as a resource for research on the immune response to SARS-CoV-2. The samples were drawn from two sources: the first 160 participants of the ongoing ImmuneRACE study, and 1,000 to 1,500 subjects contributed by 6 global collaborators. The sample metadata nearly always contained a de-identified subject ID, COVID-19 status, age in years and sex. HLA class I and class II types, where available, came from metadata supplied by the sample provider rather than from assay-based typing. What the authors observed across the whole study: How much clinical and demographic metadata was included differed by source and by participant, and the metadata was provided uncurated.

TCRbeta CDR3 regions were amplified from genomic DNA by means of the immunoSEQ Assay, a bias-controlled multiplex PCR. Per the original workflow: The number of nucleated cells in each sample was estimated by amplification of reference gene primers within the assay. To quantify the absolute abundance of each unique TCRbeta CDR3 rearrangement, sequence reads were collapsed and filtered. Productive Simpson clonality was computed per sample as the square root of Simpson's diversity index over productive rearrangements. Drawn from immuneACCESS, this table holds only the in-frame rearrangements with V and J called that TCRdb kept. Clones are partly lost; checked studies trace under half to an unresolved V gene and leave the rest unexplained. That table is the source of V, J and clone size, and D and trimming were worked out from the DNA. In all, the sample holds approximately 260,000 clones, and about 91% of those were seen once. The ten largest clonotypes hold roughly 1.2% of the sample.

On this clone itself: Its recognized antigen is unknown. Base qualities are missing; no much larger clone stands one base away.

V has 5 bases trimmed and J has 5 bases trimmed; junction bases matching no gene number 6. From the cysteine up to the phenylalanine, the CDR3 has a length of 14 residues. Left in the record is the CDR3 DNA by itself, 42 bases read in frame from the first base. From the germline V gene (reference sequence), CDR1 is MNHEY and CDR2 is SMNVEV. Participants in the prospective study were aged about 18 to 90 years, lived in 24 United States geographic areas, and enrolled through a virtual design. In the prospective study, participants were assigned to cohorts based on the clinical history participants reported in a screening survey and a study questionnaire. In the prospective study, whole blood, serum and a nasopharyngeal or oropharyngeal swab were collected from each participant by mobile phlebotomists. Over a roughly 2-month period, participants in the prospective study had the option of providing additional blood draws and questionnaires. Before DNA extraction, blood samples from the prospective study were shipped at room temperature or frozen.

Recombination connected TRBV27 to TRBJ1-2, and 9 junctional nucleotides match TRBD1. Sample: PBMCs or T cells enriched from blood (not recorded which). The clonotype was recovered from a middle-aged woman with acute COVID-19. In nucleotide form, the sequence is TGTGCCAGCAGTCGTACAGGGGGCGGATATGGCTACACCTTC. This codes for CASSRTGGGYGYTF.